These 11 T cell receptor beta chains originate from one sample sequenced in a study of T cell repertoires in cytomegalovirus infection. Using its own MiXCR run on the reads, TCRdb lists one record per CDR3 protein. The table records fewer than 700,000 distinct CDR3 sequences, 20% to 25% of them present only once. Material for sequencing was CD8+ T cells from PBMCs. These receptor sequences come from a human donor in good health (CMV status not recorded). Some clones in this sample may be carry-over from other donors' samples.

This clonotype came up a few times. J is TRBJ2-1 and V is TRBV5-1, with 10 bases fitting TRBD2. The V gene's germline CDR1 is SGHRS and CDR2 YFSETQ. The CDR3 spans 17 residues. Trimming cost V 3 bases and J 4 bases; bases outside gene matches: 10. CDR3 in DNA: TGCGCCAGCAGCTCTTTTGTGGGACTAGCGATTTACAATGAGCAGTTCTTC. As protein: CASSSFVGLAIYNEQFF.

This clonotype turned up a few times. CDR3 amino acids: CASSYSAYEQYV. CDR3 in DNA: TGTGCCAGCAGTTACAGCGCCTACGAGCAGTACGTC. The V gene is TRBV6-2 or TRBV6-3, the J gene TRBJ2-7; D ambiguous. Germline V gene sequence: CDR1 MNHEY, CDR2 SVGEGT. Trimming removed 2 bases from V and 2 bases from J, with 4 bases in between. This CDR3 spans 12 amino acids.

This clonotype showed up just a few times. The CDR3 sequence: CASSETGEDNEQFF. CDR3 bases: TGTGCCAGCAGTGAAACAGGGGAAGACAATGAGCAGTTCTTC. This chain links TRBV6-1 with TRBJ2-1; 7 positions agree with TRBD1. The V gene's germline CDR1 is MNHNS and CDR2 SASEGT. V gave up 2 bases and J gave up 5 bases; unmatched junction bases: 3. There are 14 residues in the CDR3.

The chain carries TRBV7-8 and TRBJ2-1; 9 bases are a match to TRBD2. Germline V gene lookup returns CDR1 SGHVS and CDR2 FQNEAQ. This CDR3 is built from 17 residues. J was trimmed by 4 bases and V by 7 bases; bases with no gene match: 14. CDR3 DNA: TGTGCCAGCACCTACCCCGCGGGGGGGGCTAATTACAATGAGCAGTTCTTC. Translation gives CASTYPAGGANYNEQFF.

The chain links TRBV2 to TRBJ2-3; 8 nucleotides agree with TRBD2. The trim removed 3 bases at V and 2 bases at J, leaving 10 bases unmatched. Germline assignment: CDR1 SNHLY and CDR2 FYNNEI. This CDR3 has 17 amino acids. CDR3 sequence (DNA): TGTGCCAGCAGTGAGACCCCTCGCGGGGGGCCCACAGATACGCAGTATTTT. It codes for CASSETPRGGPTDTQYF.

J is TRBJ2-1 and V is TRBV7-9; D is possibly TRBD2 (6 bases). Germline lookup yields CDR1 SEHNR and CDR2 FQNEAQ (reference sequence). This CDR3 has 15 amino acids. The germline V and J ends were trimmed by 5 bases and 8 bases, with 19 bases remaining between them. CDR3 in amino acids: CASSPPGPPGDEQFF. CDR3 DNA sequence: TGTGCCAGCAGCCCTCCCGGGCCTCCGGGGGATGAGCAGTTCTTC.

This chain links TRBV6-6 with TRBJ2-3, with 8 positions matching TRBD2. Germline CDR1 reads MNHNY; CDR2 reads SVGAGI (reference sequence). The CDR3 is made up of 13 amino acids. V was clipped by 8 bases and J by 6 bases; unmatched bases: 7. The CDR3 reads CASSEAGDDTQYF. The CDR3 DNA reads TGTGCCAGCTCGGAAGCGGGGGACGATACGCAGTATTTT.

The gene calls are TRBV9 and TRBJ1-1; perhaps TRBD1 as D (5 bases). Germline CDR1 is SGDLS and CDR2 is YYNGEE. Deletions cut 3 bases from V and 2 bases from J, with 8 bases between. The CDR3 is 13 residues long. The CDR3 coding sequence is TGTGCCAGCAGCGAAGGACATAACACTGAAGCTTTCTTT. Translation gives CASSEGHNTEAFF.

There are a few counts of this clonotype. The chain carries TRBV6-2 or TRBV6-3 and TRBJ2-7; no reliable D call. CDR1 MNHEY and CDR2 SVGEGT come from the germline V gene. Trimming took 6 bases from V and 0 from J, leaving 15 bases between them. The CDR3 extends over 15 amino acids. The DNA of the CDR3 is TGTGCCAGCAGCCTAAAAGGTTATCTCTCCTACGAGCAGTACGTC. Translating it yields CASSLKGYLSYEQYV.

This clonotype was seen ten or more times. This chain joins TRBV7-8 and TRBJ1-5; D uncertain. The V gene's germline CDR1 is SGHVS and CDR2 FQNEAQ. Trimming pared 0 bases from V and 3 bases from J, leaving 9 bases between. This CDR3 region has 15 residues. CDR3 sequence reads: CASSLARTINQPQHF. The CDR3 nucleotides are TGTGCCAGCAGCTTAGCAAGGACTATCAATCAGCCCCAGCATTTT.

V and J are TRBV2 and TRBJ1-5; D gene unclear. This CDR3 is 12 amino acids long. Trimming left V 6 bases short and J 6 bases short, with 9 bases between. In germline, CDR1 is SNHLY, CDR2 FYNNEI. CDR3 sequence (DNA): TGTGCCAGCAGCCTTTATCTTCAGCCCCAGCATTTT. Its translation is CASSLYLQPQHF.